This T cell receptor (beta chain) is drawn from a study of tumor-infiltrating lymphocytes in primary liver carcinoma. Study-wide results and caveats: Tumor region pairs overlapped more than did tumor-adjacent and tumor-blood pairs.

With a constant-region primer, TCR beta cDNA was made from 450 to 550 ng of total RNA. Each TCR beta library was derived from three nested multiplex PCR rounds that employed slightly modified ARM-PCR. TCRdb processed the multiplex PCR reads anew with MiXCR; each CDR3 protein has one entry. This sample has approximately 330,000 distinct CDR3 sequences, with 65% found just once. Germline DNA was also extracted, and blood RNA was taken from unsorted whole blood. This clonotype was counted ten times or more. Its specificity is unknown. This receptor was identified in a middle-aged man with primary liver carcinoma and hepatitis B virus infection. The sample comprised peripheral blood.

The DNA of the CDR3 is TGTGCCAGCAGTGTTAGCGGGACGATTTCCAATGAGCAGTTCTTC. As protein: CASSVSGTISNEQFF. The rearrangement links TRBV6-1 to TRBJ2-1, with 8 bases that match TRBD2. The ends lost 4 bases at V and 6 bases at J; junction bases unmatched: 8. The germline gives CDR1 MNHNS, CDR2 SASEGT. The CDR3 extends over 15 amino acids.